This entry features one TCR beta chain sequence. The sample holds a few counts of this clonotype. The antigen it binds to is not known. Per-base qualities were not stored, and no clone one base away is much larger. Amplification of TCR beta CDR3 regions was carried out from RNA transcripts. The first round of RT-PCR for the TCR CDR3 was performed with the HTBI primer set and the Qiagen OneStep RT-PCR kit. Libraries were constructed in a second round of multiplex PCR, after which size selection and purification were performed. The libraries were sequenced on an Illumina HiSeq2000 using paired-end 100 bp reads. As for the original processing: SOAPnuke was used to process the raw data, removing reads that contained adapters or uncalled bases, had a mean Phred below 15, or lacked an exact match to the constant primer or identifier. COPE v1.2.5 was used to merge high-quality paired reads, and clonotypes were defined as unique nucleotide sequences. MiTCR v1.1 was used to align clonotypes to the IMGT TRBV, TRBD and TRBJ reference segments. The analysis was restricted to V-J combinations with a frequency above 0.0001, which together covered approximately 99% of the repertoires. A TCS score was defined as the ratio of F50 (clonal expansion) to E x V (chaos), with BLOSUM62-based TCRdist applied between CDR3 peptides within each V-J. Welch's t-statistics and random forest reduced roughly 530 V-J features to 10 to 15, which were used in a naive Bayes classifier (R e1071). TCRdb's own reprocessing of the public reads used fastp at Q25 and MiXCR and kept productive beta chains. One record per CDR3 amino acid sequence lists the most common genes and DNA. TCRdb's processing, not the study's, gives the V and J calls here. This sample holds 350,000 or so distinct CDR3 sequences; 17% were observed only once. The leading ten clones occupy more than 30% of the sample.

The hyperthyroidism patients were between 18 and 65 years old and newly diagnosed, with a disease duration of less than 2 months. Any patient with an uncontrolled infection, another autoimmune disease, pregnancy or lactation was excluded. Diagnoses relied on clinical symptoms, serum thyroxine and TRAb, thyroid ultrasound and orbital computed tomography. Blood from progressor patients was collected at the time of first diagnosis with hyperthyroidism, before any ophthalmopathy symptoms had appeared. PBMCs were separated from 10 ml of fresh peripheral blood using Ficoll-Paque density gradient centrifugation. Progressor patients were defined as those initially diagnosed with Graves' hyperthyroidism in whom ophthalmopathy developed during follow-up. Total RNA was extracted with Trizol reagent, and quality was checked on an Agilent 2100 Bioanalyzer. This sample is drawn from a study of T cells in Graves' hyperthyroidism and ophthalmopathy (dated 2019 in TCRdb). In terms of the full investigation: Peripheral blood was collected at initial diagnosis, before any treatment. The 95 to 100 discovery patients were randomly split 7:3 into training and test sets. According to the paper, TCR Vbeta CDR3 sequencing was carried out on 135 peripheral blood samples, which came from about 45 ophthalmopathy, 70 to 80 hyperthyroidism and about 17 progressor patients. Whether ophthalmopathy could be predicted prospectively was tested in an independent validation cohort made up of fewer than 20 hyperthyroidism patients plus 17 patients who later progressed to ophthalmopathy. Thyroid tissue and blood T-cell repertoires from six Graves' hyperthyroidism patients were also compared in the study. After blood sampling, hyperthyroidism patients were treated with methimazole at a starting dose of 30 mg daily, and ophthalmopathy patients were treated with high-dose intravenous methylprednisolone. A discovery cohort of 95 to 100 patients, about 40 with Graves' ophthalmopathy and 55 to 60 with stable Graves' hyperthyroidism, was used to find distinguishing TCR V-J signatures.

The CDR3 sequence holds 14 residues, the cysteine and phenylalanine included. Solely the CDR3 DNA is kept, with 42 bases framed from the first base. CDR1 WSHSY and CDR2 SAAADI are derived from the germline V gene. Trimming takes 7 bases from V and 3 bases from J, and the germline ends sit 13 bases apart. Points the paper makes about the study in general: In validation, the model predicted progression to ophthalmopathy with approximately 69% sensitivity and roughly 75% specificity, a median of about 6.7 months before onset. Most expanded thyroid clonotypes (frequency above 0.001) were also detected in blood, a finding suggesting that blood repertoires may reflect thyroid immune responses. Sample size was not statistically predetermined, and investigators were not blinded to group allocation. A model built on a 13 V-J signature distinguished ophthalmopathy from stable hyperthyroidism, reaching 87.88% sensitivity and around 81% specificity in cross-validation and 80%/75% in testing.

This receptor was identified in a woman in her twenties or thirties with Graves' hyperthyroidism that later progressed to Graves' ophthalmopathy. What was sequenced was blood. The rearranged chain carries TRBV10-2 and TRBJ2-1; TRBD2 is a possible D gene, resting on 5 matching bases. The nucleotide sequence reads TGCGCCAGCAAAAGCGGACCCAACTACAATGAGCAGTTCTTC. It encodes CASKSGPNYNEQFF.